The source of this T cell receptor beta chain is a study of blood T cells in healthy people across ages. Findings of the study overall: Diversity was higher, and naive CD4+ cells more numerous, in long-lived donors than in aged donors.

Together with a sample-barcoded 5' primer, a J-beta primer mix was included in a second PCR lasting roughly 6 to 12 cycles. TCRdb re-analysed the 5' RACE reads in MiXCR, keeping a single row per CDR3 protein. The sample carries roughly 1,500,000 distinct CDR3 sequences, around 36% recorded once. As for this clonotype: The target antigen is unknown.

Extractions gave at least 5.5 micrograms of total RNA per sample. The CDR3 length is 16 residues. Trimming removed 1 base from V and 2 bases from J; junction bases left unmatched: 5. Germline V gene sequence: CDR1 MGHRA, CDR2 YSYEKL. Sequenced sample: blood. This sequence originates from a woman aged 25 to 39 in good health. The V and J genes are TRBV4-1 and TRBJ2-1, with 7 bases aligning to TRBD2. CDR3 sequence: CASSQVGGSPYNEQFF. DNA for the CDR3: TGCGCCAGCAGCCAAGTAGGCGGGAGCCCCTACAATGAGCAGTTCTTC.